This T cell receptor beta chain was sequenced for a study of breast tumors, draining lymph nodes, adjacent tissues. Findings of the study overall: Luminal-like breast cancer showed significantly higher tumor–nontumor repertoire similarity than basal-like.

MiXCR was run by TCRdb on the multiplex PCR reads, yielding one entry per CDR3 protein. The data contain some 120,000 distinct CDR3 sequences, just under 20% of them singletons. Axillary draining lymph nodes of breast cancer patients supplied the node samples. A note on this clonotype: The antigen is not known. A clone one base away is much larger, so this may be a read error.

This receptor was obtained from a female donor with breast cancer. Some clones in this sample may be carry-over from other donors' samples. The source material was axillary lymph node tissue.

The CDR3 sequence: CASSTGTSHQQEYF. In DNA, the CDR3 is TGCGCCAGCAGCACCGGGACGTCCCACCAACAGGAGTATTTT. This rearrangement joins TRBV5-1 to TRBJ2-3, with D possibly being TRBD1 or TRBD2 (5 bases each). The germline V gene encodes CDR1 SGHRS and CDR2 YFSETQ. The CDR3 totals 14 residues. V was pared by 4 bases and J by 13 bases, with 22 bases between.